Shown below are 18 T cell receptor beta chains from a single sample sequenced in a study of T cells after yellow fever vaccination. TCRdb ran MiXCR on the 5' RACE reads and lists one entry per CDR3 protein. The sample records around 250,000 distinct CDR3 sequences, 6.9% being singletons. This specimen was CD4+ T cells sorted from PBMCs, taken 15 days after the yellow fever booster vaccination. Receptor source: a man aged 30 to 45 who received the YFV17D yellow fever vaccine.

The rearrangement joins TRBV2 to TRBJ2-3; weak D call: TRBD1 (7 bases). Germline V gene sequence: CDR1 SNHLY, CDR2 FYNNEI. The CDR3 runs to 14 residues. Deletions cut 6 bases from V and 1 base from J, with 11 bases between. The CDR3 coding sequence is TGTGCCAGCAGCCAGGGGGGAGGCACAGATACGCAGTATTTT. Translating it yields CASSQGGGTDTQYF.

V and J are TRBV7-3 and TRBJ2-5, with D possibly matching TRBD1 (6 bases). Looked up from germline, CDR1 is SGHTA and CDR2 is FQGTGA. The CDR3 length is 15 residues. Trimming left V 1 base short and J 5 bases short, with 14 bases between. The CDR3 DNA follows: TGTGCCAGCAGCTTAAGTGGGGACACGGGGGAGACCCAGTACTTC. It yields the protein CASSLSGDTGETQYF.

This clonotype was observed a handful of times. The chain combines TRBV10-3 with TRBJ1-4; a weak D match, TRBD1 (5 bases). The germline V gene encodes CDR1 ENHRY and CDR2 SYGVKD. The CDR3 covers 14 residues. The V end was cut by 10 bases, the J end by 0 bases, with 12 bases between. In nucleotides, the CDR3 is TGTGCCACCCGGGGGGATGCAACTAATGAAAAACTGTTTTTT. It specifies CATRGDATNEKLFF.

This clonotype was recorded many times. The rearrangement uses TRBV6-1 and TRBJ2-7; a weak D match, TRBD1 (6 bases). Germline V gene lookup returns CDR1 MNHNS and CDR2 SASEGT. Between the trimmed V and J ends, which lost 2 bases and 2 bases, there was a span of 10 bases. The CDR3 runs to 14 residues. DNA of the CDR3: TGTGCCAGCAGTGAACAACAGGGAACCTACGAGCAGTACTTC. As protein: CASSEQQGTYEQYF.

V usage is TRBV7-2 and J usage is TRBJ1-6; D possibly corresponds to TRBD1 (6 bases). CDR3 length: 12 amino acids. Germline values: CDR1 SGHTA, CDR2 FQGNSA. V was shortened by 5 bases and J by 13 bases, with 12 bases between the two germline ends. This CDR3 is CASSPGVLPLHF. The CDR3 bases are TGTGCCAGCAGCCCAGGGGTGTTGCCCCTCCACTTT.

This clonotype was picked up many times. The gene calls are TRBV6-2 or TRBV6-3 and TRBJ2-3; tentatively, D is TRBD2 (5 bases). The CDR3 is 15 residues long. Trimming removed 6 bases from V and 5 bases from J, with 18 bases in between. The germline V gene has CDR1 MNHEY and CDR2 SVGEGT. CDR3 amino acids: CASRVDYLVEDTQYF. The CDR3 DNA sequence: TGTGCCAGCAGGGTCGACTACCTGGTGGAAGATACGCAGTATTTT.

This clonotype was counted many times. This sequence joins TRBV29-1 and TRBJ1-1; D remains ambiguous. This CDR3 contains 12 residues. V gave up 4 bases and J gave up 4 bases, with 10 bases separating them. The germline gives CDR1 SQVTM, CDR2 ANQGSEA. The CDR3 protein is CSVVDPSTEAFF. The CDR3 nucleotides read TGCAGCGTTGTGGATCCGTCCACTGAAGCTTTCTTT.

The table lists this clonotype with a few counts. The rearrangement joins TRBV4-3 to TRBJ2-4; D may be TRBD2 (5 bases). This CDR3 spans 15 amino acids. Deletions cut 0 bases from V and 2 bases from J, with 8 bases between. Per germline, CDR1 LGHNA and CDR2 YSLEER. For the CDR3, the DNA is TGCGCCAGCAGCCAAGAAGGGAGTTCCAAAAACATTCAGTACTTC. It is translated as CASSQEGSSKNIQYF.

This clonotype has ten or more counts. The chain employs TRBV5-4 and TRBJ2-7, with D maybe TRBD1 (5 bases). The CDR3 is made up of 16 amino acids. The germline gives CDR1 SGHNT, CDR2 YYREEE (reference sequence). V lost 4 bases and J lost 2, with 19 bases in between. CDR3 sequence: CASSRIRDSNTYEQYF. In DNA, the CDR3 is TGTGCCAGCAGCCGGATACGAGACAGCAACACCTACGAGCAGTACTTC.

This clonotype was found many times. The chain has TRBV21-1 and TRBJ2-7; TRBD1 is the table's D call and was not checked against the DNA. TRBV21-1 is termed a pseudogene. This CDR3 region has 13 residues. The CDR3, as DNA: TGTGCCAGCAGCCCCGGGACAGACTACGAGCAGTACTTC. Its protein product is CASSPGTDYEQYF.

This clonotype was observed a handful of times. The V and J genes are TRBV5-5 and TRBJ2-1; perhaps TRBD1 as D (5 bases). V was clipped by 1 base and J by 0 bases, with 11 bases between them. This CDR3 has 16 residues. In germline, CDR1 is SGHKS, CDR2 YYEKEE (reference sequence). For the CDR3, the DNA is TGTGCCAGCAGCTTGTCGTTAGGGGCCTCCTACAATGAGCAGTTCTTC. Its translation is CASSLSLGASYNEQFF.

The CDR3 protein is CASSLSRGAGAEAFF. For the CDR3, the DNA is TGTGCCAGCAGCTTATCTAGGGGGGCGGGGGCTGAAGCTTTCTTT. The chain links TRBV7-8 to TRBJ1-1, with D tentatively TRBD1 (6 bases). CDR3 length: 15 amino acids. CDR1 is SGHVS, CDR2 FQNEAQ, per germline. The V and J ends lost 2 bases and 6 bases respectively, with 16 bases between them.

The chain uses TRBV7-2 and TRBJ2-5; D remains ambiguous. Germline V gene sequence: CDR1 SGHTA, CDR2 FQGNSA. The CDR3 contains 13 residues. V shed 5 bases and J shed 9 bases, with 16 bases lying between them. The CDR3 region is CASSPEERRSQYF. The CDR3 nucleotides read TGTGCCAGCAGCCCCGAGGAACGTCGCTCCCAGTACTTC.

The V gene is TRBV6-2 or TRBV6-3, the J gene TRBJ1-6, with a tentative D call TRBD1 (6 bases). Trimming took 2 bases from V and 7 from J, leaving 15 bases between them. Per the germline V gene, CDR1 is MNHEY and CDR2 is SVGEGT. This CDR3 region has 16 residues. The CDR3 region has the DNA TGTGCCAGCAGTTACGGGGGCAGGCGCCCGAATTCACCCCTCCACTTT. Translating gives CASSYGGRRPNSPLHF.

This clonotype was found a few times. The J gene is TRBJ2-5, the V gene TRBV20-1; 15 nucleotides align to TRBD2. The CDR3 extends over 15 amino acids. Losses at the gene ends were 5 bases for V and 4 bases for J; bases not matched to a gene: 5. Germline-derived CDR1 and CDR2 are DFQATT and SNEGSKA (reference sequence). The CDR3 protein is CSAAGTSGRRETQYF. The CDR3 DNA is TGCAGTGCTGCCGGGACTAGCGGGAGGAGAGAGACCCAGTACTTC.

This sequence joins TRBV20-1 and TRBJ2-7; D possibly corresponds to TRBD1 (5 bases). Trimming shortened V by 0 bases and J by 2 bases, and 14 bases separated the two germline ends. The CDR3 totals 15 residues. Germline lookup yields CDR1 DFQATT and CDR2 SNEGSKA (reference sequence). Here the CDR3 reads CSARDLAAGPYEQYF. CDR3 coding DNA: TGCAGTGCTAGAGATCTGGCGGCAGGGCCCTACGAGCAGTACTTC.

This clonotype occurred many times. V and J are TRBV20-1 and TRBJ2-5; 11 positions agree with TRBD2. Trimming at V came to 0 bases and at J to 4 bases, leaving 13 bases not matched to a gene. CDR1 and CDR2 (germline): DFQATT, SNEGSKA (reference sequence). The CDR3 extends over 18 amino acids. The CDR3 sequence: CSARDHKTSGMATETQYF. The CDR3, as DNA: TGCAGTGCTAGAGATCACAAGACTAGCGGGATGGCAACAGAGACCCAGTACTTC.

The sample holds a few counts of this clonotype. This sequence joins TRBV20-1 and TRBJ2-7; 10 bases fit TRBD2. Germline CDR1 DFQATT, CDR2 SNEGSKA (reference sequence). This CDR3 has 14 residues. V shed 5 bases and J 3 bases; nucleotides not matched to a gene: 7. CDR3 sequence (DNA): TGCAGTGCTTCTACGGGACTAGCGCTCTACGAGCAGTACTTC. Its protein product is CSASTGLALYEQYF.